This T cell receptor beta chain was observed in a study of molecular identifiers for immune sequencing clone quantification. Study conclusions and caveats: Because of identical TCR molecules sharing a barcode, sizes of highly expanded clones could be underestimated. Over 99% of effector molecules, but under 1% in naive cells, were held by clones with more than 20 RNA copies.

With listed TCR primers and previously described methods, bulk TCR libraries were prepared. TCRdb itself ran the PCR reads through MiXCR, one entry per CDR3 protein. The sample lists around 460,000 distinct CDR3 sequences; about 22% were seen once. As regards this clonotype: Its antigen is unknown.

V was pared by 1 base and J by 0 bases, with 10 bases between. The CDR3 has 15 amino acids. The V gene's germline CDR1 is SGHVS and CDR2 FQNEAQ. The TCR comes from a human donor in good health. Some libraries in this study had Jurkat cell RNA spiked in. This chain links TRBV7-8 with TRBJ2-7, with D perhaps matching TRBD2 (6 bases). The specimen sequenced was naive CD8+ T cells from blood, with Jurkat cell RNA spiked in. Subset specified: FACS-sorted CD8+CD4-CCR7+CD45RA+ naive T cells. The CDR3 bases are TGTGCCAGCAGCTTAGTCGGGAGCCGCTCCTACGAGCAGTACTTC. This encodes CASSLVGSRSYEQYF.